One and the same sample provided the 9 T cell receptor beta chains below, sequenced in a study of T-cell memory formation after mild COVID-19. Via MiXCR, TCRdb re-called the 5' RACE reads, giving one row per CDR3 protein. The repertoire includes 430,000 or so distinct CDR3 sequences, roughly 23% of them detected once, and around an eighth sits in the top ten. The sample consisted of PBMCs or a T cell subset sorted from them (not recorded which). The receptors were sampled from an adult woman who had mild COVID-19 (a few samples of this study predate the infection). Cell type and time point are not known.

The chain is built from TRBV27 and TRBJ2-7; D not resolved. V was cut by 5 bases and J by 2 bases, with 10 bases left in between. CDR1 is MNHEY and CDR2 is SMNVEV in the germline V gene (reference sequence). This CDR3 is 13 amino acids long. The DNA of the CDR3 is TGTGCCAGCAGTCTGGCATCGACCTACGAGCAGTACTTC. Translated, it gives CASSLASTYEQYF.

The J gene is TRBJ1-1, the V gene TRBV7-2, with D hard to call. Trimming left V 5 bases short and J 0 bases short, with 16 bases between. This CDR3 has 16 amino acids. Germline V lookup: CDR1 SGHTA, CDR2 FQGNSA. This CDR3 is CASSITSGRLNTEAFF. Here the CDR3 DNA reads TGTGCCAGCAGCATAACCTCTGGCAGGTTGAACACTGAAGCTTTCTTT.

This clonotype was seen repeatedly, ten times or more. The rearrangement uses TRBV23-1 and TRBJ2-7; D unclear. TRBV23-1 is an open reading frame whose function is uncertain. The germline V and J ends were trimmed by 2 bases and 3 bases, with 5 bases remaining between them. CDR3 length: 12 amino acids. The CDR3 DNA reads as TGCGCCAGCAGTCAACTGTACTACGAGCAGTACTTC. It codes for CASSQLYYEQYF.

The chain links TRBV5-1 to TRBJ1-2, with D unresolved. Germline V CDR1 and CDR2: SGHRS, YFSETQ. The length of the CDR3 is 14 residues. V was shortened by 0 bases and J by 6 bases, with 12 bases between the two germline ends. CDR3 region: CASSLAVGVDGYTF. The CDR3 DNA reads as TGCGCCAGCAGCTTGGCCGTCGGGGTGGATGGCTACACCTTC.

This clonotype came up a few times. The genes are TRBV28 and TRBJ1-2; D possibly corresponds to TRBD1 (6 bases). CDR3 length: 14 residues. V was clipped by 2 bases and J by 4 bases, with 11 bases between them. In germline, CDR1 is MDHEN, CDR2 SYDVKM. The CDR3 is CASSLGGRGYGYTF. In nucleotides, the CDR3 is TGTGCCAGCAGTTTAGGGGGGCGCGGCTATGGCTACACCTTC.

This clonotype was observed at least ten times. The CDR3 region is CASSPGVNTEAFF. The CDR3, as DNA: TGTGCCAGCAGCCCCGGGGTGAACACTGAAGCTTTCTTT. The chain is built from TRBV18 and TRBJ1-1, with D unclear. The CDR3 loop spans 13 amino acids. V lost 8 bases and J 0 bases, leaving 10 bases between the germline ends. Germline V lookup: CDR1 KGHSH, CDR2 LQKENI.

Note on this clonotype: Germline is not matched at one junction end, which may reflect a read error. The V call is TRBV6-1, the J call TRBJ1-1; tentatively, D is TRBD1 (5 bases). From germline, CDR1 is MNHNS and CDR2 SASEGT. There are 13 residues in the CDR3. CDR3 sequence reads: CASSEAGRRRGHF. The CDR3 coding sequence is TGTGCCAGCAGTGAAGCGGGGCGACGGCGGGGTCACTTT.

The chain recombines TRBV4-1 with TRBJ1-6, with D unresolved. The CDR3 runs to 13 residues. V was trimmed by 1 base and J by 7 bases, leaving 5 bases between them. CDR1 and CDR2 from the germline V gene are MGHRA and YSYEKL. The chain's CDR3 is CASSQVRNSPLHF. The DNA of the CDR3 is TGCGCCAGCAGCCAAGTTCGGAATTCACCCCTCCACTTT.

This clonotype was detected ten times or more. The V gene is TRBV2, the J gene TRBJ2-2; D unclear. The germline CDR1 and CDR2 sequences are SNHLY and FYNNEI. The CDR3 is made up of 11 amino acids. V gave up 2 bases and J gave up 5 bases, with 0 bases separating them. The CDR3 sequence: CASSETGELFF. The DNA of the CDR3 is TGTGCCAGCAGTGAAACCGGGGAGCTGTTTTTT.